A selection of T cell receptor beta chains follows, all from one sample in a study of cytomegalovirus exposure and HLA in healthy donors. Clones were sequenced by immunoSEQ multiplex PCR, and TCRdb holds only the in-frame ones, with some missing. Of some 110,000 clones in the sample, roughly 70% were seen once. What was sequenced was PBMCs. The receptors here all came from a woman aged 18 to 35 in good health and CMV-seronegative. Each CDR3 is given with its conserved first and last residue. Only some rows state a clone size, as once, few, many or a class for expanded clones.

TRBJ1-2,TRBV7-8,.,CAISDRANYGYTF
TRBJ1-4,TRBV5-1,.,CASSRGTEVEKLFF
TRBJ1-1,TRBV5-1,.,CASSHNPRQRNTEAFF
TRBJ1-6,TRBV5-6,.,CASSLDGQGLSYNSPLHF
TRBJ2-3,TRBV28,.,CASSRGLSSTDTQYF
TRBJ1-1,TRBV30,.,CAWSPGHANTEAFF
TRBJ1-6,TRBV5-8,.,CASSLGFGRATSPLHF
TRBJ1-5,TRBV28,few,CASTLTGDQPQHF
TRBJ1-6,TRBV25-1,.,CASSPAGISPLHF
TRBJ1-2,TRBV6-1,.,CASSEGPRGERNYGYTF
TRBJ1-1,TRBV27,.,CASSHIIRGEAEAFF
TRBJ1-1,TRBV5-1,.,CASTSDGGTEAFF
TRBJ2-2,TRBV5-4,.,CASSFWNTGELFF
TRBJ2-7,TRBV6-6,.,CASSPGGAGDYEQYF
TRBJ1-4,TRBV5-5,.,CASSLVLASVEKLFF
TRBJ2-5,TRBV2,.,CASSPRDFQETQYF
TRBJ1-2,TRBV19,.,CASAQGANGYTF
TRBJ2-1,TRBV5-1,few,CASSLEGPWRGRGNEQFF
TRBJ2-3,TRBV6-1,.,CASGGGLHLTDTQYF
TRBJ2-1,TRBV6-1,.,CASALGASYNEQFF
TRBJ1-1,TRBV5-1,.,CASSPRTGGWTEAFF
TRBJ2-7,TRBV10-3,.,CAIKAGTGYEQYF
TRBJ1-6,TRBV5-1,.,CASRPDRASSPLHF
TRBJ1-1,TRBV19,.,CASSIIRQGNTEAFF
TRBJ1-2,TRBV2,.,CASLLRRDGYTF
TRBJ2-1,TRBV5-6,.,CASSSGTGDPYNEQFF
TRBJ1-1,TRBV9,.,CASSVGQGRHTEAFF
TRBJ2-5,TRBV6-5,few,CASSYETAEETQYF
TRBJ2-1,TRBV18,.,CASSPSGQSSYNEQFF
TRBJ1-4,TRBV5-1,.,CASSLEGSSNEKLFF
TRBJ1-6,TRBV7-8,.,CASSFINSPLHF
TRBJ2-7,TRBV7-6,.,CASSSGTGSDEQYF
TRBJ1-5,TRBV6-6,.,CASSYEATGYPQHF